The entry that follows covers one TCR beta chain sequence. Its antigen is still unknown. CDR3 length: 11 residues. V gave up 8 bases and J gave up 13 bases, with 15 bases separating them. CDR1 is MNHNY and CDR2 is SVGAGI in the germline V gene (reference sequence). This record comes from a study of T-cell reconstitution after alpha-beta-depleted transplantation in children. Using unique molecular identifiers, the investigators prepared the TCRbeta library. TCRdb fed the PCR reads into MiXCR, producing one record per CDR3 protein. The table has 500,000 or so distinct CDR3 sequences, over 10% seen once. Study-level results: Certain patients had high TCRbeta diversity at day 60, and it came from recipient T cells and thymic progenitors that survived. The main origin of T-cell counts and diversity one year after transplant was newly produced T cells. In patients about two months after transplant, alpha-beta T cells reportedly arose from several hundred expanded graft clones.

The chain couples TRBV6-6 to TRBJ2-1; possibly TRBD2 for D (6 bases). This sequence originates from a female patient aged 2-9 years who had a stem cell transplant for aplastic anemia, so the T cells may come from the graft donor. Sequenced here: PBMCs, mostly from graft donor cells, sampled 180 days after TCRalphabeta/CD19-depleted stem cell transplant. Here the CDR3 reads CASVDAGFQFF. In nucleotides, the CDR3 is TGTGCCAGCGTGGACGCGGGATTTCAGTTCTTC.